Presented here are 31 T cell receptor beta chains from one specimen sequenced in a study of breast tumors, draining lymph nodes, adjacent tissues. TCRdb re-derived calls from the multiplex PCR reads in MiXCR, one entry per CDR3 protein. The table records 180,000 or so distinct CDR3 sequences, roughly 29% of them present only once. Axillary draining lymph nodes of breast cancer patients supplied the node samples. Material: axillary lymph node tissue. These receptors were taken from a female donor with breast cancer. Some clones in this sample may be carry-over from other donors' samples.

This sequence joins TRBV2 and TRBJ2-3; the D is unclear. V lost 3 bases, J lost 6 bases, and 10 bases lay in between. Germline V gene data show CDR1 as SNHLY and CDR2 as FYNNEI. The CDR3 is made up of 13 amino acids. The CDR3 spells CASSDLATDTQYF. The CDR3, as DNA: TGTGCCAGCAGTGATTTAGCAACTGATACGCAGTATTTT.

This clonotype appeared many times. The chain has TRBV5-1 and TRBJ1-2; maybe TRBD1 (6 bases). The CDR3 is made up of 15 amino acids. The germline V and J ends were trimmed by 0 bases and 4 bases, with 13 bases remaining between them. Looked up from germline, CDR1 is SGHRS and CDR2 is YFSETQ. The CDR3 protein is CASSLGQLRGYGYTF. The CDR3 nucleotides read TGCGCCAGCAGCTTGGGCCAGCTCAGGGGCTATGGCTACACCTTC.

A remark on this clonotype: Being one base from a much bigger clone, this may be a read error. V gene TRBV19 combines with J gene TRBJ1-4; D remains unclear. CDR1 is LNHDA and CDR2 is SQIVND in the germline V gene (reference sequence). CDR3 length equals 17 residues. This CDR3 reads CASTITSRTATNEKLSF. Here the CDR3 DNA reads TGTGCCAGTACTATCACATCTAGGACGGCAACTAATGAAAAACTGTCTTTT.

There are many counts of this clonotype. The chain recombines TRBV2 with TRBJ2-1; the D is unclear. CDR1 SNHLY and CDR2 FYNNEI come from the germline V gene. There are 16 residues in the CDR3. V was clipped by 1 base and J by 7 bases, with 17 bases between them. The CDR3 DNA sequence: TGTGCCAGCAGTGAAGGGCTCGCCTGGGTGAGGAATGAGCAGTTCTTC. Amino acids: CASSEGLAWVRNEQFF.

About this clonotype: At one boundary the junction diverges from the germline segment, which might be a read error. The V and J genes are TRBV15 and TRBJ2-1; 10 bases align to TRBD2. Germline V lookup: CDR1 LNHNV, CDR2 YYDKDF (reference sequence). There are 16 residues in the CDR3. The CDR3 loop reads CAASSFSGGSYNEQFF. The CDR3 bases are TGTGCCGCCAGCAGTTTTAGCGGGGGGTCCTACAATGAGCAGTTCTTC. Supplemented by reference TRBV15 and TRBJ2-1, the full variable domain reads DAMVIQNPRYQVTQFGKPVTLSCSQTLNHNVMYWYQQKSSQAPKLLFHYYDKDFNNEADTPDNFQSRRPNTSFCFLDIRSPGLGDTAMYLCAASSFSGGSYNEQFFGPGTRLTVL.

This chain uses TRBV5-4 with TRBJ2-3; no definite D call. The germline gives CDR1 SGHNT, CDR2 YYREEE (reference sequence). The CDR3 runs 12 residues. The germline V and J ends were trimmed by 0 bases and 11 bases, with 10 bases remaining between them. The CDR3, as DNA: TGTGCCAGCAGCTTGGGGAGCAATGAGCAGTATTTT. This sequence encodes CASSLGSNEQYF. The full variable domain, in which reference TRBV5-4 and TRBJ2-3 provide the parts outside the CDR3, is ETGVTQSPTHLIKTRGQQVTLRCSSQSGHNTVSWYQQALGQGPQFIFQYYREEENGRGNFPPRFSGLQFPNYSSELNVNALELDDSALYLCASSLGSNEQYFGPGTRLTVL.

Ten or more counts support this clonotype. This chain links TRBV28 with TRBJ1-2; TRBD1 is a possible D gene (6 bases). CDR3 length: 15 residues. The germline V and J ends were trimmed by 4 bases and 4 bases, with 16 bases remaining between them. Germline V lookup: CDR1 MDHEN, CDR2 SYDVKM. The CDR3 region is CASSSLGGPLYGYTF. The CDR3 DNA reads as TGTGCCAGCAGTTCGTTAGGGGGACCTCTCTATGGCTACACCTTC.

This clonotype was picked up many times. The chain has TRBV12-3 or TRBV12-4 and TRBJ1-6, with D possibly TRBD1 on 5 matching bases. V dropped 5 bases and J dropped 5 bases, with 19 bases sitting between them. CDR3 length equals 17 residues. As DNA, the CDR3 is TGTGCCAGCAGTCCCCCTCCCGGGGGGTTGCATAATTCACCCCTCCACTTT. The encoded protein is CASSPPPGGLHNSPLHF.

This clonotype occurred many times. This sequence joins TRBV19 and TRBJ1-2; D might be TRBD1 (6 bases). The V end lost 5 bases, the J end lost 6 bases, and 19 bases lay between the germline ends. The CDR3 runs to 15 residues. Germline CDR1 reads LNHDA; CDR2 reads SQIVND (reference sequence). In nucleotides, the CDR3 is TGTGCCAGTAGTCTCCTGGGACACTCAAGAGATGGCTACACCTTC. This gives the protein CASSLLGHSRDGYTF.

This clonotype was counted only a few times. This sequence joins TRBV29-1 and TRBJ1-1; no definite D call. This CDR3 spans 11 amino acids. CDR1 and CDR2 (germline): SQVTM, ANQGSEA. V gave up 5 bases and J gave up 1 base, with 5 bases separating them. The CDR3 nucleotides are TGCAGCGTTAGGACGAACACTGAAGCTTTCTTT. This gives the protein CSVRTNTEAFF.

This clonotype was counted many times. The chain couples TRBV6-1 to TRBJ2-5; tentatively, D is TRBD1 (5 bases). Germline V gene lookup returns CDR1 MNHNS and CDR2 SASEGT. This CDR3 has 17 residues. The germline V and J ends were trimmed by 3 bases and 5 bases, with 22 bases remaining between them. In DNA, the CDR3 is TGTGCCAGCAGTGATTGGCAGGGTGTCCGTACAAGGGAGACCCAGTACTTC. Encoded protein: CASSDWQGVRTRETQYF.

This chain uses TRBV9 with TRBJ1-2; tentatively, D is TRBD1 (6 bases). Germline lookup yields CDR1 SGDLS and CDR2 YYNGEE. The V end lost 1 base, the J end lost 4 bases, and 17 bases lay between the germline ends. The CDR3 covers 16 residues. CDR3 amino acids: CASSVRQGHPTYGYTF. The DNA for the CDR3 is TGTGCCAGCAGCGTAAGGCAGGGACACCCCACCTATGGCTACACCTTC.

V gene TRBV10-3 combines with J gene TRBJ2-7; D unresolved. V gave up 4 bases and J gave up 4 bases, with 14 bases separating them. In germline, CDR1 is ENHRY, CDR2 SYGVKD. This CDR3 region has 14 residues. The CDR3 nucleotides read TGTGCCATCAGTGTCGAAGGGAATCGGTACGAGCAGTACTTC. Protein sequence: CAISVEGNRYEQYF.

Of note for this clonotype: This may be a read error, as it is one base from a much larger clone. This chain joins TRBV10-3 and TRBJ2-6; D is perhaps TRBD1 (6 bases). The CDR3 totals 14 residues. From germline, CDR1 is ENHRY and CDR2 SYGVKD. This CDR3 reads CAIRDSSGASVLTF. CDR3 nucleotide sequence: TGTGCCATCAGGGACAGTTCTGGGGCCAGCGTCCTGACTTTC.

This clonotype was found a few times. A read error may be the cause here, since a much bigger clone is one base away. The V and J genes are TRBV20-1 and TRBJ2-1; D possibly corresponds to TRBD2 (6 bases). CDR3 length equals 12 residues. Germline V gene lookup returns CDR1 DFQATT and CDR2 SNEGSKA (reference sequence). The DNA of the CDR3 is TGCAGTGCTAGTGATGGAGGGACCGAGCCGTTCTTC. This codes for CSASDGGTEPFF.

This clonotype was counted many times. The rearrangement links TRBV5-6 to TRBJ2-3; D gene uncertain. Trimming took off 4 bases at V and 4 bases at J, with 13 bases between the two ends. Germline CDR1 and CDR2: SGHDT and YYEEEE. The CDR3 has 14 residues. CDR3 DNA: TGTGCCAGCAGCCCGAATTTGGGATCAGATACGCAGTATTTT. This gives the protein CASSPNLGSDTQYF.

This clonotype has at least ten counts. The chain couples TRBV20-1 to TRBJ1-4; 7 nucleotides line up with TRBD1. The CDR3 has 14 amino acids. J lost 3 bases, V lost 5 bases, and 6 bases had no gene match. Germline V gives CDR1 DFQATT, CDR2 SNEGSKA (reference sequence). Here the CDR3 DNA reads TGCAGTGCTTCAGGGGGTGCAGCTAATGAAAAACTGTTTTTT. It specifies CSASGGAANEKLFF.

At least ten counts were recorded for this clonotype. V and J are TRBV11-2 and TRBJ1-2; no reliable D call. V lost 0 bases and J lost 0, with 8 bases in between. Germline values: CDR1 SGHAT, CDR2 FQNNGV. This CDR3 has 15 residues. The CDR3 nucleotides are TGTGCCAGCAGCTTAGAGGGAAGAGCTAACTATGGCTACACCTTC. This gives the protein CASSLEGRANYGYTF.

The chain recombines TRBV29-1 with TRBJ1-2; 9 bases line up with TRBD1. The CDR3 extends over 16 amino acids. Unmatched junction bases numbered 13, after V lost 0 bases and J lost 8 bases. Germline values: CDR1 SQVTM, CDR2 ANQGSEA. Here the CDR3 DNA reads TGCAGCGTTGAAGATCCGTGGCAGGGACAGGGAGGCGGCTACACCTTC. Its translation: CSVEDPWQGQGGGYTF.

The sample holds many counts of this clonotype. The chain is built from TRBV18 and TRBJ2-7, with D perhaps TRBD2 (5 bases). V shed 0 bases and J shed 2 bases, with 11 bases lying between them. Per the germline V gene, CDR1 is KGHSH and CDR2 is LQKENI. This CDR3 is built from 15 residues. The CDR3: CASSPPGSFPYEQYF. The DNA for the CDR3 is TGTGCCAGCTCACCACCGGGGAGTTTCCCCTACGAGCAGTACTTC.

As to this clonotype: Given the absence of the conserved phenylalanine or tryptophan at the CDR3 end, a read error is likely. The chain couples TRBV30 to TRBJ2-1; D not certain. V was shortened by 2 bases and J by 0 bases, with 8 bases between the two germline ends. CDR1 and CDR2 (germline): GTSNPN, SVGIG (reference sequence). The CDR3 loop spans 14 amino acids. CDR3 sequence (DNA): TGTGCCTGGAGTCGCACAAGCTCCTACAATGAGCAGTTCTGC. Translation gives CAWSRTSSYNEQFC.

Regarding this clonotype: A single base separates this from a much larger clone, so it may be a read error. The chain couples TRBV5-8 to TRBJ2-2; D is perhaps TRBD2 (5 bases). CDR1 is SGHTS, CDR2 YDEGEE, per germline. The CDR3 runs to 16 residues. The CDR3 sequence is CASSLALQASFGEPFF. The DNA of the CDR3 is TGTGCCAGCAGCCTGGCCCTGCAAGCTAGTTTCGGGGAGCCGTTTTTT.

This clonotype has ten or more counts. The junction differs from germline at one of its ends, possibly a read error. The chain combines TRBV7-7 with TRBJ2-1, with D perhaps matching TRBD2 (6 bases). Germline loops: CDR1 SSHAT, CDR2 FNYEAQ (reference sequence). The CDR3 is 14 residues long. In nucleotides, the CDR3 is TGTGCTAGCAGCTCCTCGGGACTCAACAATGAGCAGTTCTTC. Its protein product is CASSSSGLNNEQFF.

This clonotype was seen repeatedly, ten times or more. The rearrangement uses TRBV20-1 and TRBJ2-7; D is possibly TRBD1 (5 bases). Germline V CDR1 and CDR2: DFQATT, SNEGSKA (reference sequence). V was trimmed by 2 bases and J by 0 bases, leaving 8 bases between them. The CDR3 covers 13 residues. CDR3 sequence reads: CSARQTASYEQYF. For the CDR3, the DNA is TGCAGTGCTAGACAGACAGCCTCCTACGAGCAGTACTTC.

The chain recombines TRBV5-1 with TRBJ1-6; D possibly corresponds to TRBD1 (5 bases). The length of the CDR3 is 15 residues. The germline CDR1 and CDR2 sequences are SGHRS and YFSETQ. Trimming took off 0 bases at V and 8 bases at J, with 12 bases between the two ends. The CDR3, as DNA: TGCGCCAGCAGCTTGGTGTCGTCAGGGTATTCACCCCTCCACTTT. Translation: CASSLVSSGYSPLHF.

This clonotype was detected many times. The CDR3 DNA reads TGTGCCACCAGTGACTACGTAGCGGGGGGGAGCGAGACCCAGTACTTC. Protein product: CATSDYVAGGSETQYF. The J gene is TRBJ2-5, the V gene TRBV24-1; 11 bases agree with TRBD2. Germline assignment: CDR1 KGHDR and CDR2 SFDVKD. After removal of 4 bases from V and 5 bases from J, the junction contained 8 bases not matched to a gene. The CDR3 consists of 16 residues.

This clonotype has a count of ten or more. The gene calls are TRBV5-6 and TRBJ2-3; D tentatively reads TRBD1 or TRBD2 (6 bases each). Germline CDR1 SGHDT, CDR2 YYEEEE. The ends were cut back, 0 bases at V and 6 bases at J, with 14 bases in the middle. CDR3 length: 15 amino acids. CDR3 in amino acids: CASSLAGGVLDTQYF. DNA of the CDR3: TGTGCCAGCAGCTTGGCCGGGGGCGTGTTGGATACGCAGTATTTT. Full variable domain (remainder filled in from reference TRBV5-6 and TRBJ2-3): DAGVTQSPTHLIKTRGQQVTLRCSPKSGHDTVSWYQQALGQGPQFIFQYYEEEERQRGNFPDRFSGHQFPNYSSELNVNALLLGDSALYLCASSLAGGVLDTQYFGPGTRLTVL.

This clonotype was seen once. With a much larger clone just one base away, this may be a read error. The chain combines TRBV6-5 with TRBJ1-6; D may be TRBD1 (6 bases). In germline, CDR1 is MNHEY, CDR2 SVGAGI. CDR3 length equals 19 residues. The CDR3 coding sequence is TGTGCCAGCAGTCACAACAGGGAGCCCCACCGCTCCGATAATTCACCCCTCCACTTT. Its translation is CASSHNREPHRSDNSPLHF.

About this clonotype itself: The conserved closing phenylalanine or tryptophan is absent in this CDR3, likely reflecting a read error. The V gene is TRBV7-9, the J gene TRBJ2-1, with D perhaps TRBD1 (6 bases). Germline V lookup: CDR1 SEHNR, CDR2 FQNEAQ (reference sequence). Trimming pared 1 base from V and 8 bases from J, leaving 12 bases between. This CDR3 spans 14 amino acids. The CDR3 sequence is CASSLGNRADEQFL. In nucleotides, the CDR3 is TGTGCCAGCAGCTTAGGGAACAGGGCTGATGAGCAGTTCCTC.

This clonotype was picked up many times. Germline and junction disagree at one end, which may indicate a read error. The chain employs TRBV6-5 and TRBJ1-5; D possibly corresponds to TRBD1 (5 bases). There are 14 residues in the CDR3. From germline, CDR1 is MNHEY and CDR2 SVGAGI. The CDR3 here is CASRLRDGNQPRHF. Here the CDR3 DNA reads TGTGCCAGCAGACTCCGGGACGGCAATCAGCCCCGGCATTTT.

This clonotype was detected only a few times. The junction departs from the called germline gene at one end, perhaps through a read error. The chain couples TRBV6-2 or TRBV6-3 to TRBJ2-5; D is possibly TRBD1 (6 bases). Germline V gene lookup returns CDR1 MNHEY and CDR2 SVGEGT. The CDR3 sequence is 13 residues long. This CDR3 is CASSMRGREAQCF. In DNA form, the CDR3 reads TGTGCCAGCAGTATGAGGGGGAGAGAGGCCCAGTGCTTC.